The 16 T cell receptor beta chains below come from one sample, sequenced in a study of response to subunit inactivated influenza vaccine. TCRdb re-called the RT-PCR reads through MiXCR, storing one row per CDR3 protein. The sample lists roughly 780,000 distinct CDR3 sequences, about 18% occurring once. The specimen was PBMCs from blood, collected 5 to 6 days after vaccination. The receptors were sampled from a man aged 50 or older who received an inactivated influenza vaccine.

In its sample, this clonotype was seen a few times. The CDR3 DNA follows: TGCAGTGCTAGAAGAGGACAGACCCTTGTATACAATGAGCAGTTCTTC. As protein: CSARRGQTLVYNEQFF. V and J are TRBV20-1 and TRBJ2-1; D is possibly TRBD1 (6 bases). In germline, CDR1 is DFQATT, CDR2 SNEGSKA (reference sequence). There are 16 residues in the CDR3. V was shortened by 2 bases and J by 4 bases, with 18 bases between the two germline ends.

This clonotype was observed many times. The chain couples TRBV9 to TRBJ1-2; TRBD1 might be the D (6 bases). The CDR3 has 13 amino acids. Trimming removed 2 bases from V and 2 bases from J, with 7 bases in between. Per germline, CDR1 SGDLS and CDR2 YYNGEE. The CDR3 DNA reads TGTGCCAGCAGCGTCGACAGGAACTATGGCTACACCTTC. It codes for CASSVDRNYGYTF.

The J gene is TRBJ2-2, the V gene TRBV24-1, with D tentatively TRBD1 (5 bases). CDR1 is KGHDR, CDR2 SFDVKD, per germline. The V end lost 3 bases, the J end lost 5 bases, and 21 bases lay between the germline ends. This CDR3 is 18 amino acids long. The CDR3 protein is CATSDVFPMQRGTGELFF. Here the CDR3 DNA reads TGTGCCACCAGTGATGTCTTCCCGATGCAAAGGGGAACCGGGGAGCTGTTTTTT.

In its sample, this clonotype was seen a few times. The genes are TRBV3-1 and TRBJ2-5; 8 nucleotides agree with TRBD2. V was pared by 6 bases and J by 3 bases, with 9 bases of the junction left unmatched. The germline V gene encodes CDR1 LGHDT and CDR2 YNNKEL (reference sequence). The CDR3 runs 15 residues. CDR3 in amino acids: CASSRTGGAKETQYF. The CDR3 DNA is TGTGCCAGCAGTCGCACCGGGGGGGCTAAAGAGACCCAGTACTTC.

This clonotype was counted only a few times. The V and J genes are TRBV7-2 and TRBJ2-4, with 8 bases that match TRBD1. Germline CDR1 is SGHTA and CDR2 is FQGNSA. After removal of 5 bases from V and 4 bases from J, the junction contained 4 bases not matched to a gene. This CDR3 has 14 residues. The CDR3 DNA is TGTGCCAGCAGCGAACGGACAGGGAAAAACATTCAGTACTTC. Its protein product is CASSERTGKNIQYF.

This clonotype was picked up a small number of times. J is TRBJ2-7 and V is TRBV10-3; TRBD1 matches at 10 bases. This CDR3 comprises 14 residues. V shed 0 bases, J shed 5 bases, and the junction held 1 base outside the gene matches. From germline, CDR1 is ENHRY and CDR2 SYGVKD. As DNA, the CDR3 is TGTGCCATCAGTGAGTCGGGACAGGGGCACGAGCAGTACTTC. This codes for CAISESGQGHEQYF.

The chain couples TRBV29-1 to TRBJ2-3; D possibly matches TRBD1 or TRBD2 (5 bases each). Trimming took off 6 bases at V and 7 bases at J, with 17 bases between the two ends. Germline CDR1 SQVTM, CDR2 ANQGSEA. This CDR3 is built from 13 residues. CDR3 sequence: CSVDGEWGYTQYF. The CDR3 DNA reads as TGCAGCGTCGATGGAGAATGGGGGTATACGCAGTATTTT.

This chain uses TRBV28 with TRBJ1-1, with TRBD1 identical over 7 bases. Germline CDR1 reads MDHEN; CDR2 reads SYDVKM. This CDR3 spans 19 amino acids. V was clipped by 1 base and J by 0 bases; unmatched bases: 14. The CDR3 coding sequence is TGTGCCAGCAGTTTATACATAGTGCGGGACAGCCGACTGAACACTGAAGCTTTCTTT. Amino acids: CASSLYIVRDSRLNTEAFF.

The chain employs TRBV4-2 and TRBJ2-3; 7 nucleotides align to TRBD1. The CDR3 runs 17 residues. Germline values: CDR1 LGHNA, CDR2 YNFKEQ. J lost 0 bases, V lost 4 bases, and 10 bases had no gene match. This chain's CDR3 is CASSRTGTEGSTDTQYF. CDR3 coding DNA: TGTGCCAGCAGCCGGACCGGGACAGAGGGAAGCACAGATACGCAGTATTTT.

The V gene is TRBV9, the J gene TRBJ2-7; 8 bases agree with TRBD2. The V gene's germline CDR1 is SGDLS and CDR2 YYNGEE. CDR3 size: 13 residues. The ends lost 3 bases at V and 3 bases at J; junction bases unmatched: 2. The CDR3 loop is CASSARGGYEQYF. The CDR3 DNA reads TGTGCCAGCAGCGCCCGGGGGGGCTACGAGCAGTACTTC.

This clonotype was detected only a few times. This chain uses TRBV20-1 with TRBJ1-1; D is perhaps TRBD1 (6 bases). This CDR3 has 9 amino acids. Germline V gene lookup returns CDR1 DFQATT and CDR2 SNEGSKA (reference sequence). The V end was cut by 5 bases, the J end by 11 bases, with 9 bases between. CDR3: CSAGQGAFF. CDR3 DNA sequence: TGCAGTGCTGGCCAGGGGGCTTTCTTT.

At least ten counts were recorded for this clonotype. The J gene is TRBJ2-5, the V gene TRBV9; D is possibly TRBD2 (5 bases). The V end lost 3 bases, the J end lost 5 bases, and 11 bases lay between the germline ends. From germline, CDR1 is SGDLS and CDR2 YYNGEE. CDR3 length: 13 residues. CDR3: CASSELGGETQYF. DNA for the CDR3: TGTGCCAGCAGCGAGCTCGGCGGGGAGACCCAGTACTTC.

The chain couples TRBV13 to TRBJ1-3; D call uncertain. Germline V gene lookup returns CDR1 PRHDT and CDR2 FYEKMQ (reference sequence). V lost 5 bases and J 1 base, leaving 12 bases between the germline ends. The CDR3 contains 15 residues. CDR3 loop: CASSPRTASGNTIYF. The CDR3 DNA is TGTGCCAGCAGCCCGCGGACGGCTTCTGGAAACACCATATATTTT.

This chain connects TRBV7-8 to TRBJ2-7; D is tentatively TRBD1 or TRBD2 (5 bases each). V gave up 3 bases and J gave up 3 bases, with 12 bases separating them. The CDR3 runs to 14 residues. Germline assignment: CDR1 SGHVS and CDR2 FQNEAQ. The CDR3 reads CASSLGRQFYEQYF. CDR3 sequence (DNA): TGTGCCAGCAGCTTGGGACGGCAGTTCTACGAGCAGTACTTC.

This clonotype came up a few times. The rearrangement uses TRBV5-4 and TRBJ2-7, with a possible D match to TRBD1 (6 bases). V gave up 2 bases and J gave up 3 bases, with 12 bases separating them. This CDR3 has 14 residues. Per the germline V gene, CDR1 is SGHNT and CDR2 is YYREEE (reference sequence). Here the CDR3 DNA reads TGTGCCAGCAGCTTTGGGACAACTAACTACGAGCAGTACTTC. This encodes CASSFGTTNYEQYF.

V is TRBV5-1 and J is TRBJ2-7; D might be TRBD1 or TRBD2, each matching 6 bases. CDR1 and CDR2 from the germline V gene are SGHRS and YFSETQ. V lost 3 bases to trimming and J lost 1 base, with 14 bases between them. The CDR3 runs to 15 residues. CDR3 DNA sequence: TGCGCCAGCAGCTCAGTCGGGGGCGCGTCCTACGAGCAGTACTTC. Translating gives CASSSVGGASYEQYF.